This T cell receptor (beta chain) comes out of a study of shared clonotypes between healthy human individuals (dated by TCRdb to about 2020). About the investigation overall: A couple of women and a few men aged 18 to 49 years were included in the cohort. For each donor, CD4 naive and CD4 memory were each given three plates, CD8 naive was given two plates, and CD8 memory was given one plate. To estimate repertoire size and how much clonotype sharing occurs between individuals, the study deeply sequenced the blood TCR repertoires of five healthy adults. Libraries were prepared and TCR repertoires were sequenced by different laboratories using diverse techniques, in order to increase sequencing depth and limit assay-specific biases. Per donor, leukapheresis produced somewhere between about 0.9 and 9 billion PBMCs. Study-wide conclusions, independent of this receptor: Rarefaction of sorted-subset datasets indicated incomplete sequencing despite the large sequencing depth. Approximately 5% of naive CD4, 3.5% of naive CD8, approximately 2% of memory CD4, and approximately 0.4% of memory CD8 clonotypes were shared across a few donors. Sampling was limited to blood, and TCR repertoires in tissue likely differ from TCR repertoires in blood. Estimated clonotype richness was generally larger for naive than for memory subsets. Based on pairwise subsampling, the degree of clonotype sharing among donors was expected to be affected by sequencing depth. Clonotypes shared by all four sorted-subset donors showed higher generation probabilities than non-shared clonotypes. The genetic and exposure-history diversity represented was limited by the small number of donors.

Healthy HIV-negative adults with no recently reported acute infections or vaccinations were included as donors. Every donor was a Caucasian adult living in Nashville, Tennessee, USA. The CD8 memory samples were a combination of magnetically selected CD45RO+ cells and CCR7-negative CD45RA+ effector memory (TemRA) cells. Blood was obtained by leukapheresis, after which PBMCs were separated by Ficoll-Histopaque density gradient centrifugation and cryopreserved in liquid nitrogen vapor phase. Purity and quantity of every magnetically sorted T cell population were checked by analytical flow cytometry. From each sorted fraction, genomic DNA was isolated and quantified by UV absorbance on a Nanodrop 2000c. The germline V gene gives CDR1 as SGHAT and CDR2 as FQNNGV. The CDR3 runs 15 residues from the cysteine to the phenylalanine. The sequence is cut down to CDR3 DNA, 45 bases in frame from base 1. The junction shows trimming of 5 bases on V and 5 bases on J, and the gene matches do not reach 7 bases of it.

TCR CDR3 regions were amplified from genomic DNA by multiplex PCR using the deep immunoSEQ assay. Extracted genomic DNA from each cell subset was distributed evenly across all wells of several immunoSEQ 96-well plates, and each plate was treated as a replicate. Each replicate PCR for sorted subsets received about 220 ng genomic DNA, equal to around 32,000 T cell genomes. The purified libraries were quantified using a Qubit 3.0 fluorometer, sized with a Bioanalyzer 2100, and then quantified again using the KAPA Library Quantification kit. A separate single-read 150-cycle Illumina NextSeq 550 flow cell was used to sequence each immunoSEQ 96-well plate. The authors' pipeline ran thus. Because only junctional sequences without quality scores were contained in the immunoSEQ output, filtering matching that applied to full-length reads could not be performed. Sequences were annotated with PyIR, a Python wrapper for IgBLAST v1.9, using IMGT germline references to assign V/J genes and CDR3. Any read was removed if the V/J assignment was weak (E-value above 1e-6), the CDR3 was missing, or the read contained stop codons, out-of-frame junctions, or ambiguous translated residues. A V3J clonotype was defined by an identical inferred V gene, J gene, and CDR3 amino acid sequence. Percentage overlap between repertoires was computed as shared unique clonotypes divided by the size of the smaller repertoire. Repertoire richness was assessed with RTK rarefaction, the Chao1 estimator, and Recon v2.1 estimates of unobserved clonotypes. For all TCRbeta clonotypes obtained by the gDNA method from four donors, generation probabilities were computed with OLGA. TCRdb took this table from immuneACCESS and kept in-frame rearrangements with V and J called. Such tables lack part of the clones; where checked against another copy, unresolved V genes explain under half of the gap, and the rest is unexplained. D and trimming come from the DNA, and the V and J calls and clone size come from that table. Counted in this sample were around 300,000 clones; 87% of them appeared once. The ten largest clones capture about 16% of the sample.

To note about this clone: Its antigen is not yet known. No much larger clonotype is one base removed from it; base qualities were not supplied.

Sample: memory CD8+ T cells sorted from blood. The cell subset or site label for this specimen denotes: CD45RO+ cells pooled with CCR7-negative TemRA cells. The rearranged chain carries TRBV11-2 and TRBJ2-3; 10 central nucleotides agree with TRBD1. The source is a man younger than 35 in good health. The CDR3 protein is CASSRTGTGVDTQYF. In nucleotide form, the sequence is TGTGCCAGCAGCCGGACCGGGACAGGGGTAGATACGCAGTATTTT.